This T cell receptor (beta chain) was sequenced for a study of blood T cell repertoires in COVID-19. Study at large: Sample material is recorded as cDNA or gDNA derived from T cells, B-cell-depleted T cells, or PBMCs.

Seattle enrolled patients during active infection and tracked them longitudinally. The CDR3 runs to 14 residues. In germline, CDR1 is SGHRS, CDR2 YFSETQ. V lost 5 bases, J lost 0 bases, and 12 bases lay in between. Per the study methods: Researchers report that nucleated cell counts were estimated from reference gene primer amplification. The data were produced by immunoSEQ multiplex PCR, yet TCRdb's version contains in-frame clones alone and is incomplete. V, J and clone size are taken as reported in that table, and D and trimming were inferred from the DNA itself. The sample contains under 450,000 clones, around 89% of which appear only once.

The chain joins TRBV5-1 to TRBJ2-7, with TRBD2 as a possible D gene (6 bases). This sequence originates from a woman aged 40 to 50 with COVID-19, enrolled during active disease. The sample comprised peripheral blood. In DNA form, the CDR3 reads TGCGCCAGCAGGGGAACTAGCAGCTCCTACGAGCAGTACTTC. Translating gives CASRGTSSSYEQYF. Together with reference TRBV5-1 and TRBJ2-7, the CDR3 gives the full variable domain: KAGVTQTPRYLIKTRGQQVTLSCSPISGHRSVSWYQQTPGQGLQFLFEYFSETQRNKGNFPGRFSGRQFSNSRSEMNVSTLELGDSALYLCASRGTSSSYEQYFGPGTRLTVT.